This record looks at one TCR beta chain sequence and its context. This specimen belongs to a study of shared clonotypes between healthy human individuals. The CDR3 loop spans 16 amino acids. After removal of 5 bases from V and 0 bases from J, the junction contained 10 bases not matched to a gene. From germline, CDR1 is SGHVS and CDR2 FQNEAQ. It was CD45RO-negative cells, positively selected for CCR7, that made up naive CD8 cells, with terminally differentiated effector memory CD45RA+ cells excluded. As originally analysed: ImmunoSEQ only sent back junction sequences with no quality scores, so filtering was done differently. Clones were sequenced by immunoSEQ multiplex PCR, and TCRdb holds only the in-frame ones, with some missing. V and J calls and clone size are as listed in that table; D and trimming were resolved from the DNA. The sample gives 2 million to 2.5 million clones, approximately 94% of which show up once; about 1.1% is in the top ten.

V and J are TRBV7-8 and TRBJ2-7; 7 positions match TRBD2. The source is a man younger than 30 in good health. Sequencing was performed on naive CD8+ T cells sorted from blood. The CDR3 loop reads CASSLTGRGVSYEQYF. In DNA form, the CDR3 reads TGTGCCAGCAGCCTCACCGGACGGGGGGTCTCCTACGAGCAGTACTTC.